The rows below give T cell receptor beta chains drawn from one sample of a study of vaccination effects on CD4 cells after COVID-19. Assay used: immunoSEQ multiplex PCR; TCRdb lists only in-frame clones, some missing. Altogether tens of thousands of clones are present, 65% to 85% being singletons, with the ten largest covering under 3%. Antigens for these TCRs are unknown. The material sequenced was CD4+ T cells from PBMCs cultured without peptide, taken before COVID-19 vaccination. The receptors were sampled from a human donor who received a COVID-19 vaccine. CDR3s include the opening cysteine and the closing phenylalanine or tryptophan. The D gene is left open where the match is weak. Some rows have no size entry. The others give once, few or many, or a class for an expanded clone.

D gene: -
J gene: TRBJ1-5
V gene: TRBV6-2/TRBV6-3
clone size: -
CDR3 DNA: TGTGCCAGCAGTCCCAACCGAGACTTTACATGGGAGGGGAATCAGCCCCAGCATTTT
CDR3 protein: CASSPNRDFTWEGNQPQHF

D gene: -
J gene: TRBJ2-7
V gene: TRBV7-6
clone size: -
CDR3 DNA: TGTGCCAGCAGCTTAGCGTCCGGCTCCGAGCAGTACTTC
CDR3 protein: CASSLASGSEQYF

D gene: -
J gene: TRBJ1-1
V gene: TRBV29-1
clone size: -
CDR3 DNA: TGCAGCGTTTCGGGGAACCTGAACACTGAAGCTTTCTTT
CDR3 protein: CSVSGNLNTEAFF

D gene: -
J gene: TRBJ2-1
V gene: TRBV11-2
clone size: -
CDR3 DNA: TGTGCCAGCAGCTTGGGGGGGGCGCCAGAAGGGCAGTTCTTC
CDR3 protein: CASSLGGAPEGQFF

D gene: -
J gene: TRBJ2-5
V gene: TRBV2
clone size: -
CDR3 DNA: TGTGCCAGCAGTCCCCGACAGTCGGAGACCCAGTACTTC
CDR3 protein: CASSPRQSETQYF

D gene: -
J gene: TRBJ1-4
V gene: TRBV18
clone size: -
CDR3 DNA: TGTGCCAGCTCACAATTGGTTGGGGGCCATTCGCACTCTCCAGGAGATGTAAAACTGTTTTTT
CDR3 protein: CASSQLVGGHSHSPGDVKLFF

D gene: TRBD1
J gene: TRBJ2-7
V gene: TRBV5-1
clone size: -
CDR3 DNA: TGCGCCAGCAGCGATGGACAGGGTGGAACTGCCTACGAGCAGTACTTC
CDR3 protein: CASSDGQGGTAYEQYF

D gene: -
J gene: TRBJ1-5
V gene: TRBV6-2/TRBV6-3
clone size: -
CDR3 DNA: TGTGCCAGCAGTTCCCGGGCAGCGAGGAATCAGCCCCAGCATTTT
CDR3 protein: CASSSRAARNQPQHF

D gene: -
J gene: TRBJ1-1
V gene: TRBV11-2
clone size: -
CDR3 DNA: TGTGCCAGCAGCTTAAGGTGGGTCAGGGACGCCTCGCGGAACACTGAAGCTTTCTTT
CDR3 protein: CASSLRWVRDASRNTEAFF

D gene: -
J gene: TRBJ2-7
V gene: TRBV5-1
clone size: -
CDR3 DNA: TGCGCCAGCAGCTTGGGGGCAGGCGGCTACGAGCAGTACTTC
CDR3 protein: CASSLGAGGYEQYF

D gene: -
J gene: TRBJ1-2
V gene: TRBV18
clone size: -
CDR3 DNA: TGTGCCAGCTCCCAGAGCGACCCCTCAGGAGGCTACACCTTC
CDR3 protein: CASSQSDPSGGYTF

D gene: TRBD1
J gene: TRBJ1-2
V gene: TRBV2
clone size: -
CDR3 DNA: TGTGCCAGCAGTAGGGACAGGGGGCGCGTTATCTATGGCTACACCTTC
CDR3 protein: CASSRDRGRVIYGYTF

D gene: TRBD1
J gene: TRBJ2-5
V gene: TRBV5-1
clone size: -
CDR3 DNA: TGCGCCAGCAGCTTGGCCGGGACAGGGGGCGCAGGAGAGACCCAGTACTTC
CDR3 protein: CASSLAGTGGAGETQYF

D gene: TRBD2
J gene: TRBJ2-1
V gene: TRBV10-3
clone size: -
CDR3 DNA: TGTGCCATTCAACCGACTAGCGGGGCTCCCAATGAGCAGTTCTTC
CDR3 protein: CAIQPTSGAPNEQFF

D gene: -
J gene: TRBJ2-5
V gene: TRBV7-9
clone size: few
CDR3 DNA: TGTGCCAGCAGCTTGGGAGCGGAAGAGACCCAGTACTTC
CDR3 protein: CASSLGAEETQYF

D gene: -
J gene: TRBJ1-1
V gene: TRBV6-2/TRBV6-3
clone size: -
CDR3 DNA: TGTGCCAGCAGTGACCCGGCCCTCCCGAACACTGAAGCTTTCTTT
CDR3 protein: CASSDPALPNTEAFF

D gene: -
J gene: TRBJ2-7
V gene: TRBV28
clone size: -
CDR3 DNA: TGTGCCAGCAAGGGGGACTTTTACGAGCAGTACTTC
CDR3 protein: CASKGDFYEQYF

D gene: -
J gene: TRBJ2-5
V gene: TRBV3-1/TRBV3-2
clone size: -
CDR3 DNA: TGTGCCAGCAGCCAACAGATCCAAGAGACCCAGTACTTC
CDR3 protein: CASSQQIQETQYF

D gene: TRBD2
J gene: TRBJ2-3
V gene: TRBV5-1
clone size: -
CDR3 DNA: TGCGCCAGCAGACCCGGGACTAGCGGGAGTGGGGGCACAGATACGCAGTATTTT
CDR3 protein: CASRPGTSGSGGTDTQYF

D gene: -
J gene: TRBJ1-1
V gene: TRBV3-1/TRBV3-2
clone size: -
CDR3 DNA: TGTGCCAGCAGCCGTCTGGAGAACACTGAAGCTTTCTTT
CDR3 protein: CASSRLENTEAFF